The TCR beta chain under discussion was sequenced for a study of shared clonotypes between healthy human individuals. Overall study context: Each donor contributed plates that comprised three CD4 naive, three CD4 memory, two CD8 naive and one CD8 memory.

Of note for this clone: What it binds is unknown.

Each subset's genomic DNA was shared equally among a number of immunoSEQ plates. Authors' data handling: With immunoSEQ giving junction-only sequences and no quality scores, filtering differed. Assay: immunoSEQ multiplex PCR; the TCRdb copy retains only in-frame clones and omits some. That table supplies the V and J calls and clone size; D and trimming were determined from the DNA. Of roughly 890,000 clones listed, around 93% are singletons. Terminally differentiated effector memory CD45RA+ cells were excluded from the naive CD8 cells, which were CD45RO-negative and positively selected for CCR7. Study results and limitations: Among non-shared clonotypes, generation probabilities were lower than among those shared by all four donors.

Germline CDR1 and CDR2: MDHEN and SYDVKM. The CDR3 sequence is 17 residues long. V gave up 2 bases and J gave up 3 bases; unmatched junction bases: 13. This sequence joins TRBV28 and TRBJ2-7; 7 positions agree with TRBD1. This sequence originates from a man between 25 and 39 years old in good health. Sequencing input: naive CD8+ T cells sorted from blood. The CDR3 sequence is CASSLPEDRVNDYEQYF. In nucleotides, the CDR3 is TGTGCCAGCAGTTTACCGGAAGACAGGGTTAATGACTACGAGCAGTACTTC.